This T cell receptor beta chain stems from a study of blood T cell repertoires in COVID-19. Study-level background: There were acute and convalescent COVID-19 samples, and they came from the United States, Italy and Spain. T cells, B-cell-depleted T cells, or PBMCs provided the cDNA or gDNA that served as material.

V dropped 3 bases and J dropped 2; count of bases not matched to a gene: 2. The CDR3 has 14 residues. Germline CDR1 reads SGHRS; CDR2 reads YFSETQ. Under the authors' procedure: Amplification from reference gene primers served as the basis for estimated nucleated cell counts. The table came from immunoSEQ multiplex PCR; TCRdb's copy has only in-frame clones and leaves some out. D and trimming come from the DNA, and the V and J calls and clone size come from that table. The sample shows over 200,000 clones, approximately 90% of them seen only once. This receptor was identified in a man aged 25-45 years who had recovered from COVID-19. This sequence joins TRBV5-1 and TRBJ2-1; 7 positions match TRBD2. The sequencing sample was made of peripheral blood. CDR3 loop: CASSSRGAYNEQFF. CDR3 coding DNA: TGCGCCAGCAGCTCCCGGGGGGCCTACAATGAGCAGTTCTTC.